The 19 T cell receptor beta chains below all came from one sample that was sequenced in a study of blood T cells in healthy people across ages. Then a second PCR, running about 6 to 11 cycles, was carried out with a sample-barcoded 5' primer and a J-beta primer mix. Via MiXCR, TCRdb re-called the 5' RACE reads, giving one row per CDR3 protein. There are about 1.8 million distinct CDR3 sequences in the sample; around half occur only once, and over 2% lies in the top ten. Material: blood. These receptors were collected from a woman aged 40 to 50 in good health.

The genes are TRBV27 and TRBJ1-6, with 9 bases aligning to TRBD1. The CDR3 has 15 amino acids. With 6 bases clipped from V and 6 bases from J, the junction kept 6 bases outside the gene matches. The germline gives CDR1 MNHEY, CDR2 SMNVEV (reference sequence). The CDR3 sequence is CASRAGTGFNSPLHF. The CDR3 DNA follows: TGTGCCAGCAGGGCCGGGACAGGGTTTAATTCACCCCTCCACTTT.

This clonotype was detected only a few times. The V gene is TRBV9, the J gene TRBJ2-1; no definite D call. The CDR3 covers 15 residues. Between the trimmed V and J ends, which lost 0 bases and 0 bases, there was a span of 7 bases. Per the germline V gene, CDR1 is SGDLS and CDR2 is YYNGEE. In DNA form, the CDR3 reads TGTGCCAGCAGCGTAGAGATGAGCTCCTACAATGAGCAGTTCTTC. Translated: CASSVEMSSYNEQFF. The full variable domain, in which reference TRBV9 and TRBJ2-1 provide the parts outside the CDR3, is DSGVTQTPKHLITATGQRVTLRCSPRSGDLSVYWYQQSLDQGLQFLIQYYNGEERAKGNILERFSAQQFPDLHSELNLSSLELGDSALYFCASSVEMSSYNEQFFGPGTRLTVL.

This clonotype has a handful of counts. The CDR3 protein is CASSVTGGGEQFF. The CDR3 DNA sequence: TGTGCCAGCAGCGTGACAGGGGGGGGCGAGCAGTTCTTC. The chain carries TRBV9 and TRBJ2-1; 9 bases fit TRBD1. The J segment lost 10 bases and the V segment lost 2 bases, leaving 4 bases of the junction unmatched. CDR1 is SGDLS, CDR2 YYNGEE, per germline. There are 13 residues in the CDR3.

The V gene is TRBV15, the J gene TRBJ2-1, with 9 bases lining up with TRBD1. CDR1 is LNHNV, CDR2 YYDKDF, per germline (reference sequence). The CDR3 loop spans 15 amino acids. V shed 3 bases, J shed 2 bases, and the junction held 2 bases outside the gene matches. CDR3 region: CATSSRDRAYNEQFF. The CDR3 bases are TGTGCCACCAGCAGCCGGGACAGGGCCTACAATGAGCAGTTCTTC.

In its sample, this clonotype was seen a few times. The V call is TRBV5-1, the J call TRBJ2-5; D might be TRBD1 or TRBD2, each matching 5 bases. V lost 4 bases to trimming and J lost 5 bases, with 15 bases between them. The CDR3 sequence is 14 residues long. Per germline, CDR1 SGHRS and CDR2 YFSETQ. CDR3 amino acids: CASSPGTIGETQYF. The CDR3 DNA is TGCGCCAGCAGCCCCGGGACCATCGGGGAGACCCAGTACTTC.

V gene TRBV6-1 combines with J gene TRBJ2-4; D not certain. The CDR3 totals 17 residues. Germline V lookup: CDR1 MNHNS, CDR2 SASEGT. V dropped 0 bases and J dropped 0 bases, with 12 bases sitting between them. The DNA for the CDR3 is TGTGCCAGCAGTGAAGCCGACGGAGTACTAGCCAAAAACATTCAGTACTTC. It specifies CASSEADGVLAKNIQYF.

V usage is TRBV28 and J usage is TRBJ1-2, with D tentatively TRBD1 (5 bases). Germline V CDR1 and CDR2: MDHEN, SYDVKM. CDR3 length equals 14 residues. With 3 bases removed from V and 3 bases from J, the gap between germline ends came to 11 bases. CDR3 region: CASSLAGGYYGYTF. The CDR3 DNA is TGTGCCAGCAGTTTGGCCGGGGGTTACTATGGCTACACCTTC.

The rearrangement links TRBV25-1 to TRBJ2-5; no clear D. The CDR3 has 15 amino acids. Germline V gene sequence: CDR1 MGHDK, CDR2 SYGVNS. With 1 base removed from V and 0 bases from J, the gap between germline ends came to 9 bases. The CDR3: CASSEFVHYQETQYF. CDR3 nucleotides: TGTGCCAGCAGTGAATTTGTCCACTACCAAGAGACCCAGTACTTC.

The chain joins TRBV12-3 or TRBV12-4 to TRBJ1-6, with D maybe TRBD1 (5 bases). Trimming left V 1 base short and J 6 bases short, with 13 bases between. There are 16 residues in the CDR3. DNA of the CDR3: TGTGCCAGCAGTTTAGGCCCACACAGGAGTAATTCACCCCTCCACTTT. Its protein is CASSLGPHRSNSPLHF.

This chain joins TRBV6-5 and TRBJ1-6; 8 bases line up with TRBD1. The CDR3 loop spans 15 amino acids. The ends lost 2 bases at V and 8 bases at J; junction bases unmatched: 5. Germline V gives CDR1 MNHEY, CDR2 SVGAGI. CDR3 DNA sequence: TGTGCCAGCAGTTACAGAACAGGGGGTGATTCACCCCTCCACTTT. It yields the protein CASSYRTGGDSPLHF.

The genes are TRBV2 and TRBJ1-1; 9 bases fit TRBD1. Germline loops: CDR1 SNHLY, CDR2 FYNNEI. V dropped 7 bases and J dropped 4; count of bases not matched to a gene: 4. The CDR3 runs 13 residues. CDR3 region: CASIDRGFTEAFF. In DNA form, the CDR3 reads TGTGCCAGCATCGACAGGGGGTTCACTGAAGCTTTCTTT. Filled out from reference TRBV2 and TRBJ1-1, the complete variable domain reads EPEVTQTPSHQVTQMGQEVILRCVPISNHLYFYWYRQILGQKVEFLVSFYNNEISEKSEIFDDQFSVERPDGSNFTLKIRSTKLEDSAMYFCASIDRGFTEAFFGQGTRLTVV.

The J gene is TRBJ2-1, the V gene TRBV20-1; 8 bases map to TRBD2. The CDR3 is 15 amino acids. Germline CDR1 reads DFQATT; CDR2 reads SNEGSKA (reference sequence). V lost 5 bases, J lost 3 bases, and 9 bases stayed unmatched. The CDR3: CSAFSAGDLYNEQFF. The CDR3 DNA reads TGCAGTGCTTTTTCAGCGGGGGACCTCTACAATGAGCAGTTCTTC.

In nucleotides, the CDR3 is TGCGCCAGCAGCCCTAACGGACAGGGGAACACTGAAGCTTTCTTT. Residues: CASSPNGQGNTEAFF. The chain combines TRBV4-3 with TRBJ1-1; 8 nucleotides agree with TRBD1. Germline CDR1 is LGHNA and CDR2 is YSLEER. CDR3 length: 15 residues. Trimming at V came to 4 bases and at J to 1 base, leaving 5 bases not matched to a gene.

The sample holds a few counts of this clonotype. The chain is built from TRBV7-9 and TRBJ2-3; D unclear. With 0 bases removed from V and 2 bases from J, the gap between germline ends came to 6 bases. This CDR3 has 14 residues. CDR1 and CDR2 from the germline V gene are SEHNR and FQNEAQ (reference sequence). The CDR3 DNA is TGTGCCAGCAGCTTAGCGGTGTTCACAGATACGCAGTATTTT. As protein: CASSLAVFTDTQYF.

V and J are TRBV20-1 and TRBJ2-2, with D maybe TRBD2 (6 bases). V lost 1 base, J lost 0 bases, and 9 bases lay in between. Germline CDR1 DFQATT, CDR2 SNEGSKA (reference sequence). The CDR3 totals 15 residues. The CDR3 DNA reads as TGCAGTGCTAGAGCGGGGGAGGCGAACACCGGGGAGCTGTTTTTT. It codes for CSARAGEANTGELFF.

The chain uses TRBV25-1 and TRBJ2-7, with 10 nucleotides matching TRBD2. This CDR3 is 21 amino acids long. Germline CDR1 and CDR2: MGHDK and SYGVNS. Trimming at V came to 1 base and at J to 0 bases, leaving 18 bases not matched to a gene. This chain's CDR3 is CASSELSGGALGPHSSYEQYF. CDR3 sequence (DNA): TGTGCCAGCAGTGAATTGAGCGGGGGGGCCTTAGGGCCGCATTCCTCCTACGAGCAGTACTTC.

The CDR3 DNA is TGTGCCAGCAGCTTAGCCCCCCAGGGGATCCAGAACTATGGCTACACCTTC. It is translated as CASSLAPQGIQNYGYTF. The chain joins TRBV7-2 to TRBJ1-2; TRBD1 might be the D (6 bases). CDR1 is SGHTA and CDR2 is FQGNSA in the germline V gene. The CDR3 loop spans 17 amino acids. Trimming cost V 0 bases and J 2 bases, with 16 bases left between them.

DNA of the CDR3: TGTGCCAGCAGCCGACGAGTGGGCGGGGGCAGCACAGATACGCAGTATTTT. This sequence encodes CASSRRVGGGSTDTQYF. The rearrangement uses TRBV3-1 and TRBJ2-3; possibly TRBD2 for D (7 bases). V dropped 4 bases and J dropped 0 bases, with 17 bases sitting between them. The CDR3 is made up of 17 amino acids. Per germline, CDR1 LGHDT and CDR2 YNNKEL (reference sequence).

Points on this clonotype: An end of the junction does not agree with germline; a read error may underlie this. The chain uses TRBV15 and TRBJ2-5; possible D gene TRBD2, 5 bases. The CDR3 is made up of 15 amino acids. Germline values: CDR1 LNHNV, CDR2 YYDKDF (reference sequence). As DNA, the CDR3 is TGTGCTACCAGCAATCCGGGGAGAACTCAAGAGACCCAGGACTTC. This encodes CATSNPGRTQETQDF.